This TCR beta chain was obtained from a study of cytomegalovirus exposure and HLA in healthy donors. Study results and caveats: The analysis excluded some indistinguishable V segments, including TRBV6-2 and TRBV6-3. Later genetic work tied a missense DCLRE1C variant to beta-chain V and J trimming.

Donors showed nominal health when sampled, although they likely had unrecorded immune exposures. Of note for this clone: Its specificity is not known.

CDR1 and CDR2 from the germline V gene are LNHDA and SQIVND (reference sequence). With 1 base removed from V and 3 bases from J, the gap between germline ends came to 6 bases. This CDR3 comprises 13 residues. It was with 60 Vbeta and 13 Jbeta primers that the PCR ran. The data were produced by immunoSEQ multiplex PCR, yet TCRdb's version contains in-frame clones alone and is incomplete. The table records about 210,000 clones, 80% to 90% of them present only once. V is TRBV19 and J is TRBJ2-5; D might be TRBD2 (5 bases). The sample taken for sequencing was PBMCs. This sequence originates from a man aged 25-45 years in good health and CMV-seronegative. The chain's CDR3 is CASSIAGKETQYF. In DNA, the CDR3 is TGTGCCAGTAGTATAGCGGGGAAAGAGACCCAGTACTTC.